The rows below give T cell receptor beta chains drawn from one sample of a study of human thymus T cells. TCRdb's copy holds only in-frame clones and misses some; the assay was immunoSEQ multiplex PCR. The sample holds tens of thousands of clones, roughly 96% seen once. Sequencing used thymus tissue. The receptor source for this set is a girl under three years old with a congenital heart defect but otherwise immunologically healthy. The CDR3 runs from the conserved cysteine through the conserved F or W. The D gene is left open where the match is weak. A clone size is listed for some rows: how often the clone was seen (once, few, many), or a class if it is expanded.

TRBV27	.	TRBJ1-2	.	TGTGCCAGCAGCCCATATCGGGGTCGAGACCACTATGGCTACACCTTC	CASSPYRGRDHYGYTF
TRBV5-1	.	TRBJ2-7	.	TGCGCCAGCAGCTTGGCCCCGGGTTTTATCCCCCCCGAGCAGTACTTC	CASSLAPGFIPPEQYF
TRBV27	.	TRBJ2-7	.	TGTGCCAGCAAACCCCCCACGGGGGCCGCCAACGAGCAGTACTTC	CASKPPTGAANEQYF
TRBV7-3	.	TRBJ2-1	.	TGTGCCAGCAGCAGTACCGGGACAAACTACAATGAGCAGTTCTTC	CASSSTGTNYNEQFF
TRBV7-2	TRBD2	TRBJ2-1	.	TGTGCCAGCAGCCCCGGAGCGGGAGGAGGATTGGGTGAGCAGTTCTTC	CASSPGAGGGLGEQFF
TRBV5-1	TRBD2	TRBJ2-5	.	TGCGCCAGCAGCCCCGGACTAGCGGGAGTGACCCAGTACTTC	CASSPGLAGVTQYF
TRBV27	.	TRBJ2-7	.	TGTGCCAGCAGTCCGCCGGACAGACGAGAGCAGTACTTC	CASSPPDRREQYF
TRBV21-1	.	TRBJ2-4	.	TGTGCGGCCAAGGGACTTCCAAAACGACTAGCGGGAATACCCAAAAACATTCAGTACTTC	CAAKGLPKRLAGIPKNIQYF
TRBV5-1	.	TRBJ2-1	.	TGCGCCAGCAGCTTTGGTGAGGCCCTGAGAAGCTCCTACAATGAGCAGTTCTTC	CASSFGEALRSSYNEQFF
TRBV7-9	TRBD1	TRBJ2-3	.	TGTGCCAGCAGCTTGGCGGGACAGGCCAATAGCACAGATACGCAGTATTTT	CASSLAGQANSTDTQYF
TRBV5-4	.	TRBJ2-5	.	TGTGCCAGCAGCCCGGAGGTAGTGGGATTCGGAGAGACCCAGTACTTC	CASSPEVVGFGETQYF
TRBV19	TRBD1	TRBJ1-4	.	TGTGCCAGTAGTATAGGGGACAGGGCGCGAGAAAAACTGTTTTTT	CASSIGDRAREKLFF
TRBV2	TRBD2	TRBJ2-1	.	TGTGCCAGCAGGGGACTAGCGGGAGGGCCCGTCAATGAGCAGTTCTTC	CASRGLAGGPVNEQFF
TRBV15	TRBD2	TRBJ2-1	.	TGTGCCACCAGCTTCCCTCTGGGACTAGCGGGCCACAGCTCCTACAATGAGCAGTTCTTC	CATSFPLGLAGHSSYNEQFF
TRBV7-2	.	TRBJ2-3	.	TGTGCCAGCAGCCCCCATACCCCCACAGATACGCAGTATTTT	CASSPHTPTDTQYF
TRBV7-9	.	TRBJ1-3	.	TGTGCCAGCAGCGGTACCGAGCAGGGAAACACCATATATTTT	CASSGTEQGNTIYF
TRBV28	TRBD2	TRBJ2-3	.	TGTGCCAGCGTTAAGGGTACTAGCGGGGGGGACACAGATACGCAGTATTTT	CASVKGTSGGDTDTQYF
TRBV6-6	.	TRBJ2-7	.	TGTGCCAGCAGTTCCCCCCGAGGGGTTGCGGTGTACTTC	CASSSPRGVAVYF
TRBV14	.	TRBJ1-1	.	TGTGCCAGCAGCCCAAACAGAGTTTTAAAGGCTGAAGCTTTCTTT	CASSPNRVLKAEAFF
TRBV11-2	TRBD2	TRBJ2-7	.	TGTGCCAGCAGCTTATCACTAGCGGAGCGGTCCTACGAGCAGTACTTC	CASSLSLAERSYEQYF
TRBV2	TRBD2	TRBJ2-1	.	TGTGCCAGCAATCCCGGACTAGCGGAAACCTACAATGAGCAGTTCTTC	CASNPGLAETYNEQFF
TRBV4-3	.	TRBJ1-4	.	TGCGCCAGCAGCCAAGATCCCACAAGGTGGAATGAAAAACTGTTTTTT	CASSQDPTRWNEKLFF
TRBV29-1	.	TRBJ2-1	once	TGCAGCGTTCTTGACAGGACCCCCTACAATGAGCAGTTCTTC	CSVLDRTPYNEQFF
TRBV28	.	TRBJ1-5	.	TGTGCCAGCAGGCCGGACGCCGTGGCCCAGCATTTT	CASRPDAVAQHF
TRBV25-1	TRBD2	TRBJ2-7	.	TGTGCCAGCAGTGAAAGGCTAGCGGGAGGCAACGAGCAGTACTTC	CASSERLAGGNEQYF
TRBV6-5	.	TRBJ1-2	.	TGTGCCAGCTCTAATAGGGAGGGTGACTATGGCTACACCTTC	CASSNREGDYGYTF
TRBV5-6	TRBD1	TRBJ2-7	few	TGTGCCAGCACCGACGACAGGGGCTTCTCCTACGAGCAGTACTTC	CASTDDRGFSYEQYF
TRBV19	.	TRBJ1-1	.	TGTGCCAGTGGGCTCGAGACGGCGAACACTGAAGCTTTCTTT	CASGLETANTEAFF
TRBV27	.	TRBJ2-6	.	TGTGCCAGCAGACAAATACTCTCTGGGGCCAACGTCCTGACTTTC	CASRQILSGANVLTF
TRBV19	.	TRBJ1-5	.	TGTGCCAGTAGGGAGACAGGTTGGGACAATCAGCCCCAGCATTTT	CASRETGWDNQPQHF
TRBV15	TRBD2	TRBJ2-5	.	TGTGCCACCAGCAGAGATGAGCGGGAGGGCCCTGAGACCCAGTACTTC	CATSRDEREGPETQYF
TRBV7-6	TRBD2	TRBJ2-3	.	TGTGCCAGCAGCCCGATAGAATGGCCTAGCGGGAAGGATACGCAGTATTTT	CASSPIEWPSGKDTQYF
TRBV7-9	TRBD2	TRBJ2-1	.	TGTGCCAGCAGCTTAGCAGCGGGAGGGTCCTACAATGAGCAGTTCTTC	CASSLAAGGSYNEQFF
TRBV5-8	.	TRBJ1-2	.	TGTGCCCTAAGCCATGGCTACACCTTC	CALSHGYTF
TRBV15	TRBD2	TRBJ2-1	.	TGTGCCACCAGCAGAGAGTGGACTAGCGGGAGGCATGAGCAGTTCTTC	CATSREWTSGRHEQFF
TRBV4-1	TRBD1	TRBJ2-1	.	TGCGCCAGCAGCCCCCGGGACAGGGACTACAATGAGCAGTTCTTC	CASSPRDRDYNEQFF
TRBV7-9	TRBD2	TRBJ2-7	.	TGTGCCAGCAGCCGAAGTTCCGGGACTAGCGACTCCGAGCAGTACTTC	CASSRSSGTSDSEQYF
TRBV11-2	.	TRBJ2-1	.	TGTGCCAGCAGCGAGAAGCCGCGGGACTCCCAGCAGTTCTTC	CASSEKPRDSQQFF
TRBV7-9	.	TRBJ2-3	.	TGTGCCAGCAGCTCGTGGTGGGGAGGCACAGATACGCAGTATTTT	CASSSWWGGTDTQYF
TRBV18	TRBD2	TRBJ2-7	.	TGTGCCAGCTCCCCCAGAGCGGGGGGAGCCTACGAGCAGTACTTC	CASSPRAGGAYEQYF
TRBV10-1	.	TRBJ1-1	.	TGCGCCAGCAGTGACCCCACAGGGAGAGCTTTCTTT	CASSDPTGRAFF
TRBV19	.	TRBJ1-5	few	TGTGCCACCTACGGGGGGGATCAGCCCCAGCATTTT	CATYGGDQPQHF
TRBV11-2	TRBD2	TRBJ2-2	.	TGTGCCAGCAGCCGGAGGGGAGCGGGAGTGCGGACCGGGGAGCTGTTTTTT	CASSRRGAGVRTGELFF
TRBV7-9	TRBD2	TRBJ2-1	.	TGTGCCAGCAGCTTAGTAATTCTTAGGACTAGCGGAGACCCCAATGAGCAGTTCTTC	CASSLVILRTSGDPNEQFF
TRBV5-1	TRBD2	TRBJ2-3	.	TGCGCCAGCAGCTTGACAGGTAGCGGGACTAGCACAGATACGCAGTATTTT	CASSLTGSGTSTDTQYF